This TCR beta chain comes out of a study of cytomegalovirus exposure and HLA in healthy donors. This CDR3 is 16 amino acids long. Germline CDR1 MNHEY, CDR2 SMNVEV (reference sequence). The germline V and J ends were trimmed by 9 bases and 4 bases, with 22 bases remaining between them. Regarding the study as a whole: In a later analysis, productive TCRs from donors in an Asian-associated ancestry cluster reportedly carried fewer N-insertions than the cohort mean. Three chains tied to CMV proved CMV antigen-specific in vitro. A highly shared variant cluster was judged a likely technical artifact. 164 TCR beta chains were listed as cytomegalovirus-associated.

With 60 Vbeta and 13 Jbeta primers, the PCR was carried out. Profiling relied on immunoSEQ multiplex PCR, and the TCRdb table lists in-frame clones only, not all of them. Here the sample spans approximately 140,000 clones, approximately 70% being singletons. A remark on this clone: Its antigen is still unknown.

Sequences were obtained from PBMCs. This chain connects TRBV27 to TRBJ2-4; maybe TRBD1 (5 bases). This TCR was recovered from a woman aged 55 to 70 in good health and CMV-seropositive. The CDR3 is CASSLAIDRLKNIQYF. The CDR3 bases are TGTGCCAGTTCTTTGGCGATTGACAGATTAAAAAACATTCAGTACTTC.